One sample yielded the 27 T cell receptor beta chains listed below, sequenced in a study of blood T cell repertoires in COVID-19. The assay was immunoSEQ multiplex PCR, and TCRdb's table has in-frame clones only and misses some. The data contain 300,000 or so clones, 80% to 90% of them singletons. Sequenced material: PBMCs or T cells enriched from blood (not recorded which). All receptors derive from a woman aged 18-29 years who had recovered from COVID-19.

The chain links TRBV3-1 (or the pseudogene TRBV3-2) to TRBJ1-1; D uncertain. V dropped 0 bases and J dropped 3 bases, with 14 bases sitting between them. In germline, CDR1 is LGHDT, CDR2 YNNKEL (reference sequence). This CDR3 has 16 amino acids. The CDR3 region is CASSQDPSAMHTEAFF. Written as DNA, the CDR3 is TGTGCCAGCAGCCAAGACCCTAGCGCGATGCACACTGAAGCTTTCTTT.

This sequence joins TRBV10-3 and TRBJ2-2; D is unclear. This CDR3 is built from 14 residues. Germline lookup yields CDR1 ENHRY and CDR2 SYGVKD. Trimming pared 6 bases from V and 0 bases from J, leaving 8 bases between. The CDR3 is CAISLQPNTGELFF. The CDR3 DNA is TGTGCCATCAGCCTACAGCCGAACACCGGGGAGCTGTTTTTT.

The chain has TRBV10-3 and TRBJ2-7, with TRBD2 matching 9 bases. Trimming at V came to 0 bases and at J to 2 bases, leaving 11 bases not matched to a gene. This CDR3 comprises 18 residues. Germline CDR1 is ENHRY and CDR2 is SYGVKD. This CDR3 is CAISESLTSGRQTYEQYF. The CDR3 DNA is TGTGCCATCAGTGAGTCTTTGACTAGCGGAAGGCAGACCTACGAGCAGTACTTC.

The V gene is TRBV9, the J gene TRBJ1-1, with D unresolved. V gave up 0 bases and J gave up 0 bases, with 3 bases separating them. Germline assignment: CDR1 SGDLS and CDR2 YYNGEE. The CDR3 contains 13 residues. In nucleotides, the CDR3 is TGTGCCAGCAGCGTAGGTATGAACACTGAAGCTTTCTTT. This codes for CASSVGMNTEAFF.

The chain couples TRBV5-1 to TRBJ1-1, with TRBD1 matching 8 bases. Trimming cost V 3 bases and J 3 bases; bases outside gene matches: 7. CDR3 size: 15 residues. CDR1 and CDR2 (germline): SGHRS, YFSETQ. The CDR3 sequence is CASSWTGTEDTEAFF. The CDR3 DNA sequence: TGCGCCAGCAGCTGGACAGGGACTGAAGACACTGAAGCTTTCTTT. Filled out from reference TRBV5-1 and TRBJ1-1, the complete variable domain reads KAGVTQTPRYLIKTRGQQVTLSCSPISGHRSVSWYQQTPGQGLQFLFEYFSETQRNKGNFPGRFSGRQFSNSRSEMNVSTLELGDSALYLCASSWTGTEDTEAFFGQGTRLTVV.

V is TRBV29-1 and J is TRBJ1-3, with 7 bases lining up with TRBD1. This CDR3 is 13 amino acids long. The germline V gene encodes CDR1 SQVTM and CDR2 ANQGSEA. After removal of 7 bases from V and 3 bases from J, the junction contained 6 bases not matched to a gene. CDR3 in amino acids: CSAATGIGNTIYF. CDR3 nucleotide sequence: TGCAGCGCGGCGACAGGGATTGGAAACACCATATATTTT.

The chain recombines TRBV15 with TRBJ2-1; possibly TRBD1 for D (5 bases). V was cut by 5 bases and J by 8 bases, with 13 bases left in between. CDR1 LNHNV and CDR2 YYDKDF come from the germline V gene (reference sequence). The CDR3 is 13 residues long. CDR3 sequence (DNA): TGTGCCACCAGCGGACGACAGACCCATGAGCAGTTCTTC. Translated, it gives CATSGRQTHEQFF.

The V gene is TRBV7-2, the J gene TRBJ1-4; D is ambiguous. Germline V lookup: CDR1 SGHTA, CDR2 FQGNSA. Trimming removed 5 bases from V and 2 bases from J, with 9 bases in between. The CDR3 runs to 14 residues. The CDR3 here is CASSLGLTNEKLFF. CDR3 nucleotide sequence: TGTGCCAGCAGCCTCGGACTGACTAATGAAAAACTGTTTTTT.

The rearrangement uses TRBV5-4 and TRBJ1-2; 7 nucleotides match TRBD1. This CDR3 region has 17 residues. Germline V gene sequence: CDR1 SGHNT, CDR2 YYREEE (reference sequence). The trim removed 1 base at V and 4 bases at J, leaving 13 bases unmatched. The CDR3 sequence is CASSLWSGTELGYGYTF. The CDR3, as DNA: TGTGCCAGCAGCTTGTGGTCCGGGACAGAGTTAGGCTATGGCTACACCTTC.

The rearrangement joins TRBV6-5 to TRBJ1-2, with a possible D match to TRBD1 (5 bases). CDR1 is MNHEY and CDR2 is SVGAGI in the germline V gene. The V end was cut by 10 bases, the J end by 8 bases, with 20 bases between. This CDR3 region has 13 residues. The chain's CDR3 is CAILLGQGLGYTF. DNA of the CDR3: TGTGCCATATTGTTGGGGCAGGGACTGGGCTACACCTTC.

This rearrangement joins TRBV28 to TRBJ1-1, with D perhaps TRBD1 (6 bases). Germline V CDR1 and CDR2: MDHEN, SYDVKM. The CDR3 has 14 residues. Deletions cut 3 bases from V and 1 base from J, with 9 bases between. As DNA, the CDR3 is TGTGCCAGCAGTTTGGGCAGGGGGAACACTGAAGCTTTCTTT. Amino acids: CASSLGRGNTEAFF.

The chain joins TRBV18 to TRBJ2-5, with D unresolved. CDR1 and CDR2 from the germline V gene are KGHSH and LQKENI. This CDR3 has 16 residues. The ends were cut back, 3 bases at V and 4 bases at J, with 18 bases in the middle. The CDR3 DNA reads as TGTGCCAGCTCACCGGCGCCCCCCAGCCCGGGAGAGACCCAGTACTTC. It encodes CASSPAPPSPGETQYF.

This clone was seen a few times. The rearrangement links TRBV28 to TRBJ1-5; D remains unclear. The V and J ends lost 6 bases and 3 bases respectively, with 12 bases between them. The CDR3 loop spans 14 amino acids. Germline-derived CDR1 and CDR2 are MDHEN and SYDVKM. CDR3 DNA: TGTGCCAGCAGGTTCCTCGGTTTCAATCAGCCCCAGCATTTT. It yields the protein CASRFLGFNQPQHF.

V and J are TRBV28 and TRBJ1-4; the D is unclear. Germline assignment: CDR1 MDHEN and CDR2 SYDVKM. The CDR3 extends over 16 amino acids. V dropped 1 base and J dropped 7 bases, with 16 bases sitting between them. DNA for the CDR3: TGTGCCAGCAGTTTATTTGGAGGGAAGTTCGGTGAAAAACTGTTTTTT. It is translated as CASSLFGGKFGEKLFF.

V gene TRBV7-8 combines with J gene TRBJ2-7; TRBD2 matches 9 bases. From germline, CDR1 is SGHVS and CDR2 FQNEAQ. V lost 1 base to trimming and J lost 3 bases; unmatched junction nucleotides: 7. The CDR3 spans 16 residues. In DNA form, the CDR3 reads TGTGCCAGCAGCTTAGTCCCGACTAGCGGCCTCTACGAGCAGTACTTC. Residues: CASSLVPTSGLYEQYF.

The CDR3 loop reads CASSLALRISGANVLTF. The CDR3 region has the DNA TGTGCCAGCAGCTTAGCGCTACGAATCTCTGGGGCCAACGTCCTGACTTTC. The chain couples TRBV11-1 to TRBJ2-6; unclear D gene. Germline loops: CDR1 SGHAT, CDR2 FQDESV (reference sequence). V was shortened by 0 bases and J by 0 bases, with 9 bases between the two germline ends. CDR3 length: 17 residues.

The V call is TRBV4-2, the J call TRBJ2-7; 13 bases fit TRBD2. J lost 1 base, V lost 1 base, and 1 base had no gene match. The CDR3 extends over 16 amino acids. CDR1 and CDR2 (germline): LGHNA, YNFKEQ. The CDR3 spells CASSQGLAGGSYEQYF. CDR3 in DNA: TGTGCCAGCAGCCAAGGACTAGCGGGGGGATCCTACGAGCAGTACTTC.

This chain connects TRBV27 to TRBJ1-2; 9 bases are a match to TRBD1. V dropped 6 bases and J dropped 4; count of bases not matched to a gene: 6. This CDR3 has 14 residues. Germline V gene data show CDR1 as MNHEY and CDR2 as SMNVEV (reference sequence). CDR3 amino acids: CASSPQGAGYGYTF. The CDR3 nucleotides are TGTGCCAGCAGCCCACAGGGGGCAGGCTATGGCTACACCTTC.

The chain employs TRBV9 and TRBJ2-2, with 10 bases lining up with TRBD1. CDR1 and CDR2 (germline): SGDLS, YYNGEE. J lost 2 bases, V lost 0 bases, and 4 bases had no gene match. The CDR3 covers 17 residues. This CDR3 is CASSVVRDRGNTGELFF. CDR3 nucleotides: TGTGCCAGCAGCGTAGTCCGGGACAGGGGAAACACCGGGGAGCTGTTTTTT. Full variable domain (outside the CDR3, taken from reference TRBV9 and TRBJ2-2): DSGVTQTPKHLITATGQRVTLRCSPRSGDLSVYWYQQSLDQGLQFLIQYYNGEERAKGNILERFSAQQFPDLHSELNLSSLELGDSALYFCASSVVRDRGNTGELFFGEGSRLTVL.

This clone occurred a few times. The CDR3: CASSLAGPETQYF. CDR3 nucleotide sequence: TGTGCCAGCAGTTTAGCGGGGCCAGAGACCCAGTACTTC. The chain recombines TRBV6-6 with TRBJ2-5, with TRBD2 matching 8 bases. V lost 4 bases, J lost 4 bases, and 2 bases stayed unmatched. Germline assignment: CDR1 MNHNY and CDR2 SVGAGI (reference sequence). CDR3 length: 13 amino acids.

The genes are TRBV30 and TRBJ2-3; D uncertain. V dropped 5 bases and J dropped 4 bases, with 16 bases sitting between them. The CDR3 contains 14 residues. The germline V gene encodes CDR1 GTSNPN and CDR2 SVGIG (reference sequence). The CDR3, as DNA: TGTGCCTGGGGCCGAGGAGCGCCGGCAGATACGCAGTATTTT. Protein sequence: CAWGRGAPADTQYF.

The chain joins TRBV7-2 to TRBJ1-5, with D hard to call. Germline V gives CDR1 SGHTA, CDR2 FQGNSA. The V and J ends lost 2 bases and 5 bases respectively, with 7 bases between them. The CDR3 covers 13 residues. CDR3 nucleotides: TGTGCCAGCAGCTTACAAGACTATCAGCCCCAGCATTTT. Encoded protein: CASSLQDYQPQHF. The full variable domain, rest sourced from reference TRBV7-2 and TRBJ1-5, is GAGVSQSPSNKVTEKGKDVELRCDPISGHTALYWYRQSLGQGLEFLIYFQGNSAPDKSGLPSDRFSAERTGGSVSTLTIQRTQQEDSAVYLCASSLQDYQPQHFGDGTRLSIL.

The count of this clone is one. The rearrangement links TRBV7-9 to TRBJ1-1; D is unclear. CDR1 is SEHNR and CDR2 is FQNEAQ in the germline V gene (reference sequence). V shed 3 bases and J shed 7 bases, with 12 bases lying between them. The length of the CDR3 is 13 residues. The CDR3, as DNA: TGTGCCAGCAGCTTTGGAGACGGCGTTGAAGCTTTCTTT. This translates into CASSFGDGVEAFF.

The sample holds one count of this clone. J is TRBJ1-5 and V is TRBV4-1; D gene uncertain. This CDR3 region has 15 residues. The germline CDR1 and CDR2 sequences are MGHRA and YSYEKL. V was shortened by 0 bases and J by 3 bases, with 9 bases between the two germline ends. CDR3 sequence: CASSQDEQYNQPQHF. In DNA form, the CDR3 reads TGCGCCAGCAGCCAAGATGAACAGTACAATCAGCCCCAGCATTTT.

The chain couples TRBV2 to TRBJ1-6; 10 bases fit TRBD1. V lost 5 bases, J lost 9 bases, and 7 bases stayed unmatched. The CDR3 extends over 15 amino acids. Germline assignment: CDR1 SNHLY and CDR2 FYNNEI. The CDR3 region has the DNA TGTGCCAGCAGTTACTCCGGGACAGGGGTTTCACCCCTCCACTTT. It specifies CASSYSGTGVSPLHF.

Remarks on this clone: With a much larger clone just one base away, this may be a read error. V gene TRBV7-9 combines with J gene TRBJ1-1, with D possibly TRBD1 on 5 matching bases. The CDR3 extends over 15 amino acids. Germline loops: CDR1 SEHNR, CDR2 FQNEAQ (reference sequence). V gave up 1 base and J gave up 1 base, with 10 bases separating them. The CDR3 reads CASSLGGAPNTEAFF. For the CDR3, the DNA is TGTGCCAGCAGCTTAGGCGGGGCTCCGAACACTGAAGCTTTCTTT.

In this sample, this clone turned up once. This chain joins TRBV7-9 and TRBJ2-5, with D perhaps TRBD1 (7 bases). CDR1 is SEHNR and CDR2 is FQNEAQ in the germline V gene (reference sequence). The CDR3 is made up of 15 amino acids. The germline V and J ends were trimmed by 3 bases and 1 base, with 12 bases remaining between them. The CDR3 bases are TGTGCCAGCAGCTTGGGCGGGACAGTCCAAGAGACCCAGTACTTC. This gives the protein CASSLGGTVQETQYF.